Below, one T cell receptor beta chain is given with its context. These data belong to a study of T cell changes during pregnancy in multiple sclerosis. The table came from immunoSEQ multiplex PCR; TCRdb's copy has only in-frame clones and leaves some out. In the table there are 30,000 to 40,000 clones, around nine tenths of which are singletons. The CDR3 consists of 15 residues. Trimming cost V 6 bases and J 6 bases; bases outside gene matches: 14. Per germline, CDR1 MNHNS and CDR2 SASEGT. This sequence originates from a female donor with multiple sclerosis, enrolled in a pregnancy study. The sequences come from CD4+ T cells from peripheral blood mononuclear cells, collected before pregnancy. The V call is TRBV6-1, the J call TRBJ2-7, with TRBD1 identical over 7 bases. The DNA for the CDR3 is TGTGCCAGCAGCCGAGACAGGGTTCGTATCTTCGAGCAGTACTTC. It yields the protein CASSRDRVRIFEQYF.